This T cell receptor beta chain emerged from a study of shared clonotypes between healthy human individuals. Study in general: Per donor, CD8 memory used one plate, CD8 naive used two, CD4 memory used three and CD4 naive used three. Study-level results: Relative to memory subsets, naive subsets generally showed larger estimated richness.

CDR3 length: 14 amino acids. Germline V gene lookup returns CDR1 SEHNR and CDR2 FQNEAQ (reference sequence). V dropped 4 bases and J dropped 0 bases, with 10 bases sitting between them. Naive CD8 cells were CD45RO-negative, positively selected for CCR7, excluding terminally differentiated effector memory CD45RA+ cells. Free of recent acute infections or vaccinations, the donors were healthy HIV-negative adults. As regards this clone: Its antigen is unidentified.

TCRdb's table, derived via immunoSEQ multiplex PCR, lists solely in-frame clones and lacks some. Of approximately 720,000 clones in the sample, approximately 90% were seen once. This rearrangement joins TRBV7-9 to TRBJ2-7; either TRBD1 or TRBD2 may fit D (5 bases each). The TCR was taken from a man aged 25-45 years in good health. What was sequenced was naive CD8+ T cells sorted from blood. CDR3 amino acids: CASSSGRTSYEQYF. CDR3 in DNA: TGTGCCAGCAGCTCGGGACGGACCTCCTACGAGCAGTACTTC.